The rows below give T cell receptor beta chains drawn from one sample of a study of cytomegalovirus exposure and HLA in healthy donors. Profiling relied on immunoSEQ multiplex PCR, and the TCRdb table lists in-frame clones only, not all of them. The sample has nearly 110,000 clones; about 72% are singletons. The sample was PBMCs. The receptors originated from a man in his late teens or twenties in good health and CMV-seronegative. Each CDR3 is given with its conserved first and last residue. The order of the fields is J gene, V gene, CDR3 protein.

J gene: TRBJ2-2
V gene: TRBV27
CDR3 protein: CASSLSPTGRIGGELFF

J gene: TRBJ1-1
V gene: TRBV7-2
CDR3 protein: CASRTTRNTEAFF

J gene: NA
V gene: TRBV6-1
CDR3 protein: CASSEEFGGGSYEQYF

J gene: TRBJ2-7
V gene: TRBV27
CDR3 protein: CASSPPFGEQYF

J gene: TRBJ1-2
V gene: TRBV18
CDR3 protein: CASSPGVGADYGYTF

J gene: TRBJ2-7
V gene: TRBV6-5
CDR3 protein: CASTPPGTGGEQYF

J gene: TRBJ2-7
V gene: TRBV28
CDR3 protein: CASSGRGRGQEQYF

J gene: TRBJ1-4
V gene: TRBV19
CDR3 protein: CASKTDRGRNEKLFF

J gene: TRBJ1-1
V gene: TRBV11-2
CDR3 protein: CASSPLGTITEAFF

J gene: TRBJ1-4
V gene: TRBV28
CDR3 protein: CASSLAGVATNEKLFF

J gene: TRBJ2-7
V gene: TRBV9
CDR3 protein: CASSGTGVGKQYF

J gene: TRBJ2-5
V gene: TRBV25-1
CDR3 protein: CASGAVRETQYF

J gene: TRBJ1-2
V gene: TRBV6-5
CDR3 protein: CASSDRVGYGYTF

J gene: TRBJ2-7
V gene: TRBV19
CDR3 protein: CASSIPGPGTGREHYEQYF

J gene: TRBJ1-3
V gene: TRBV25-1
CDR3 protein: CASSEPGTGNTIYF

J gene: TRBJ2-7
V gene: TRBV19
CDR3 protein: CASSRPTGTANEQYF

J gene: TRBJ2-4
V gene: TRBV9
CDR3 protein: CASSVGGQIGTNIQYF

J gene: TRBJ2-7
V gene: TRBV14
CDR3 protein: CASSQATGGSYEQYF

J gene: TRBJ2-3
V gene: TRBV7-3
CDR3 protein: CASSSGRGGSTDTQYF

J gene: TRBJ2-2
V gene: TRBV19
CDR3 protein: CASTPRRAGELFF

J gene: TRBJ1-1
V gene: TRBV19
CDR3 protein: CASSIGSGTEAFF

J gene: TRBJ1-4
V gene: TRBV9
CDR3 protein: CASSVNQGGGLGEKLFF

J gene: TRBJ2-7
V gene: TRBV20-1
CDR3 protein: CSASRVYEQYF

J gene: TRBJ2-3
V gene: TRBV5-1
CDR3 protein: CASSSDTTSTDTQYF

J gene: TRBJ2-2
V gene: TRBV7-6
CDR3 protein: CASSQSTANTGELFF

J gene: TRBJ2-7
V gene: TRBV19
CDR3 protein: CASSTDSGGHYEQYF

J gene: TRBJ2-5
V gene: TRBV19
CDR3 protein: CASSRGLAGGRKETQYF

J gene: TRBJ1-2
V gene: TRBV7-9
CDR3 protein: CASSFTGGALGYTF

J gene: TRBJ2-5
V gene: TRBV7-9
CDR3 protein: CASSLGQGVYF

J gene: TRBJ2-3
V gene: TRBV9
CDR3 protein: CASSAGLNTQYF

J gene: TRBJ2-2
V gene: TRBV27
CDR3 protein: CASSLRLAGGVPGELFF

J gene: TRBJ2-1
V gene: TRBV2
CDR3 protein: CASSATSGSYNEQFF

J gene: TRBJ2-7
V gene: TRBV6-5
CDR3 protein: CASRDRYEQYF

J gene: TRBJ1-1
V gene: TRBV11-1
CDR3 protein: CASSLYRNTEAFF

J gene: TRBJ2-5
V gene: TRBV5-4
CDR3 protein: CASSSRTGREETQYF

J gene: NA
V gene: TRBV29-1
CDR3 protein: CSVGPGQGAEQYF

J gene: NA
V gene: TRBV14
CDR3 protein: CASSHPPGQDPHEQYF

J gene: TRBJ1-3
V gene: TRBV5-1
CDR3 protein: CASSLLSGTGNTIYF

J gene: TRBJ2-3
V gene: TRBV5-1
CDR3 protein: CASSVLAGATDTQYF

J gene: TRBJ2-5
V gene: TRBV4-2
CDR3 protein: CASSQEEGGAGGETQYF

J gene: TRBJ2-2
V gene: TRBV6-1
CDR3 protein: CASSRDRSTGELFF

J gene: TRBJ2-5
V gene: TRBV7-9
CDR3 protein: CASSRDRVWEETQYF

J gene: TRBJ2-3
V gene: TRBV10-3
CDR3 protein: CAIRPRAGTDTQYF

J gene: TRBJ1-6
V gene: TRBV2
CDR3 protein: CASSAPNPGGTPLHF

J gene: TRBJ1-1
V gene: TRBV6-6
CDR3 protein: CASSYDQGLLPEAFF

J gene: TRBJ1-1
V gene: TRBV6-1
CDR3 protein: CASSEGPGNTEAFF

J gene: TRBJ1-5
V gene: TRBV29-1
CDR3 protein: CSVGHREGTQHF

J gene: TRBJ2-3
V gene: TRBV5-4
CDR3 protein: CASSGGQRNTDTQYF

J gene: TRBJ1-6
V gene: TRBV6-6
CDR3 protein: CASSYGPLLALHF

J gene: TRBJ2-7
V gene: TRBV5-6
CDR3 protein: CASSLGLAGGPSYEQYF

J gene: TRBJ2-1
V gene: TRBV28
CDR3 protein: CASRSSGGPNEQFF

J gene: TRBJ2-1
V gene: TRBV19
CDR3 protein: CASSADRDNEQFF

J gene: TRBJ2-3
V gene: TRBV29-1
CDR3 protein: CSVTGTAYTDTQYF

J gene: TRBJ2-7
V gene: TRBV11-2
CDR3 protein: CASSAPGGDSYEQYF

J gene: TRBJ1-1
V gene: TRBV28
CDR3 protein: CASSLNGGRGTEAFF

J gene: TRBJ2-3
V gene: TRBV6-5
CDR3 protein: CASKAGGPDTQYF

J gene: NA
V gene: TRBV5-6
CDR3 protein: CASSQGDYEQYF

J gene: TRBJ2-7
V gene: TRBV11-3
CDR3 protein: CASSPGAGGYYEQYF

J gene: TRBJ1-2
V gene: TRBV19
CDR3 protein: CASNSREEDYGYTF

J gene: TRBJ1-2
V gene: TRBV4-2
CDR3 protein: CASSQVNTGQVYGYTF